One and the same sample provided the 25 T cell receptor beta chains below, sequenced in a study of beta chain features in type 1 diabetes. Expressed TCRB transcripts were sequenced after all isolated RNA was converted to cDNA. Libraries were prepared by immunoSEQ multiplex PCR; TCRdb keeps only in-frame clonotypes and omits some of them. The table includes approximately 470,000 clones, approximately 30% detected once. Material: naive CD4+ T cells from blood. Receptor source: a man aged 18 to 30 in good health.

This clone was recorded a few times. CDR3: CASTFQAGGSYEQYF. The CDR3 region has the DNA TGTGCCAGCACGTTCCAGGCAGGGGGCAGCTACGAGCAGTACTTC. This rearrangement joins TRBV7-9 to TRBJ2-7; TRBD1 agrees at 8 bases. V trimming: 7 bases; J trimming: 3 bases; junction bases outside the gene matches: 11. CDR3 size: 15 residues. The germline V gene encodes CDR1 SEHNR and CDR2 FQNEAQ (reference sequence).

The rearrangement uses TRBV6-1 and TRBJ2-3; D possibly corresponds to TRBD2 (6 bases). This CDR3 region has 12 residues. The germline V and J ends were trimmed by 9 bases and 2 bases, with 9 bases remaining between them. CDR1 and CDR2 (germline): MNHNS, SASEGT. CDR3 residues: CARGGVTDTQYF. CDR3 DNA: TGTGCCAGAGGCGGGGTCACAGATACGCAGTATTTT.

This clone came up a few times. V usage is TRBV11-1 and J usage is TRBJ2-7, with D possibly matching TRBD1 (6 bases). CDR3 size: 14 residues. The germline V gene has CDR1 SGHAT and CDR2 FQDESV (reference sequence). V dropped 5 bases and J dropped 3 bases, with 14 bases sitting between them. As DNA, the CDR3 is TGTGCCAGCAGCCTCGGGACATTCGACTACGAGCAGTACTTC. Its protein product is CASSLGTFDYEQYF.

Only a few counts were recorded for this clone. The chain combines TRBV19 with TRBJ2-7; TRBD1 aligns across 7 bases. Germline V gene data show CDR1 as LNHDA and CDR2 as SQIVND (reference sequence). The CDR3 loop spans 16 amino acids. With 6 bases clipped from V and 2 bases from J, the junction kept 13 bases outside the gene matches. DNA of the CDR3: TGTGCCAGTAGCACCGCCGGGACAGTCGGAACCTACGAGCAGTACTTC. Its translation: CASSTAGTVGTYEQYF.

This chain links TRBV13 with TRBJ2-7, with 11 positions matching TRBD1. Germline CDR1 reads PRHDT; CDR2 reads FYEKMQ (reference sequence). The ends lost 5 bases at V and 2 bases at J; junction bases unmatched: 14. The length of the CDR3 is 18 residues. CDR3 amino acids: CASSLLDRGQTGAYEQYF. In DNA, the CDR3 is TGTGCCAGCAGCCTCCTGGACAGGGGGCAAACGGGAGCCTACGAGCAGTACTTC.

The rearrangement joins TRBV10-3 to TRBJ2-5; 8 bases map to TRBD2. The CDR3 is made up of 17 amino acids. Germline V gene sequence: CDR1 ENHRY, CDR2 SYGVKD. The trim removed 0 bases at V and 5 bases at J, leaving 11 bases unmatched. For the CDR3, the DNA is TGTGCCATCAGTGAGTCGTTCCCAGCGGGAGCGAGTGAGACCCAGTACTTC. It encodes CAISESFPAGASETQYF.

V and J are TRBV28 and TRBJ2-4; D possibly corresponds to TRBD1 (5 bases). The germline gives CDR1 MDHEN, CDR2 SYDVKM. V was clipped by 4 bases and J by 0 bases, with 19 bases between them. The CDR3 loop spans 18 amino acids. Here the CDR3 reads CASSSRSGPSTAKNIQYF. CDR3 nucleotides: TGTGCCAGCAGTTCCCGTTCAGGGCCCAGCACAGCCAAAAACATTCAGTACTTC.

In DNA form, the CDR3 reads TGCGCCAGCAGCTTGGACACCTCTAGCACAGATACGCAGTATTTT. Translation: CASSLDTSSTDTQYF. The chain is built from TRBV5-1 and TRBJ2-3; the D is unclear. V lost 0 bases and J 0 bases, leaving 8 bases between the germline ends. The CDR3 length is 15 residues. The germline V gene has CDR1 SGHRS and CDR2 YFSETQ.

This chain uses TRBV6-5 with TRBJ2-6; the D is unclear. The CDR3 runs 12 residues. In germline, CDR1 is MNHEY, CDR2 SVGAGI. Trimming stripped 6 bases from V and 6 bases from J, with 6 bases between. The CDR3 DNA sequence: TGTGCCAGCAGGAGTACGGCCAACGTCCTGACTTTC. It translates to CASRSTANVLTF.

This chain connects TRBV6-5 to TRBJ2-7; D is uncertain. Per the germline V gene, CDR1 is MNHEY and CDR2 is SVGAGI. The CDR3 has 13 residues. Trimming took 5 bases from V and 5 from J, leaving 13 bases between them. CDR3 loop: CASSRDSGDEQYF. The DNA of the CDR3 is TGTGCCAGCAGTCGAGACTCTGGGGACGAGCAGTACTTC.

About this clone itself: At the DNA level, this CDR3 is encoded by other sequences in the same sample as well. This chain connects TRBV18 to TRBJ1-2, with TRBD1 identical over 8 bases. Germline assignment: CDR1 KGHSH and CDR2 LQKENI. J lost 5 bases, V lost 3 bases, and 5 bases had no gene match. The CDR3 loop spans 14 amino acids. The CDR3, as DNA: TGTGCCAGCTCACCGGACAGGGAAGGGTATGGCTACACCTTC. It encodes CASSPDREGYGYTF.

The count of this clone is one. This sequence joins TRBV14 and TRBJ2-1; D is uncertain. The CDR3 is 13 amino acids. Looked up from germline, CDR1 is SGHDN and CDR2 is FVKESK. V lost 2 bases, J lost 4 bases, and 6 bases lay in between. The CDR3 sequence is CASSQKWYNEQFF. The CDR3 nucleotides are TGTGCCAGCAGCCAAAAGTGGTACAATGAGCAGTTCTTC.

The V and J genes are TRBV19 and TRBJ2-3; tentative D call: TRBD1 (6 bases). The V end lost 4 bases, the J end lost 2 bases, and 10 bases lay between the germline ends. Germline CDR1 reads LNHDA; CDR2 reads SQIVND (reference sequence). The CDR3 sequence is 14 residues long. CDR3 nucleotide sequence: TGTGCCAGTAGTACAGACAGGTTCACAGATACGCAGTATTTT. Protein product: CASSTDRFTDTQYF.

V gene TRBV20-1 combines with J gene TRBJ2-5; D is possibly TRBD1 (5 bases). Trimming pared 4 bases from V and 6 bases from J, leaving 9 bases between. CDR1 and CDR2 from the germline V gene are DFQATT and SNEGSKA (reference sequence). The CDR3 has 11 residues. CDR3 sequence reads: CSATSGQTQYF. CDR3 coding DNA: TGCAGTGCTACCTCAGGGCAGACCCAGTACTTC.

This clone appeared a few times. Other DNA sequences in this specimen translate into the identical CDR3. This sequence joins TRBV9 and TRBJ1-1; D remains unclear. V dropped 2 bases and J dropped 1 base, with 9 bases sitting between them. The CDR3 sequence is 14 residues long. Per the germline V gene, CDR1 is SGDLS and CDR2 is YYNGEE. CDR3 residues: CASSVVGTNTEAFF. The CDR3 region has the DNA TGTGCCAGCAGCGTTGTCGGAACGAACACTGAAGCTTTCTTT. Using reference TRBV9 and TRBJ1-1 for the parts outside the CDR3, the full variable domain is DSGVTQTPKHLITATGQRVTLRCSPRSGDLSVYWYQQSLDQGLQFLIQYYNGEERAKGNILERFSAQQFPDLHSELNLSSLELGDSALYFCASSVVGTNTEAFFGQGTRLTVV.

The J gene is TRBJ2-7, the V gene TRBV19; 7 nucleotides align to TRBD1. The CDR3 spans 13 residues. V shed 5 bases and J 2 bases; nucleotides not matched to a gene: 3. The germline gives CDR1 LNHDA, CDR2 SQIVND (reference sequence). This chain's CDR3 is CASSAQGTYEQYF. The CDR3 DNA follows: TGTGCCAGTAGTGCACAGGGGACCTACGAGCAGTACTTC.

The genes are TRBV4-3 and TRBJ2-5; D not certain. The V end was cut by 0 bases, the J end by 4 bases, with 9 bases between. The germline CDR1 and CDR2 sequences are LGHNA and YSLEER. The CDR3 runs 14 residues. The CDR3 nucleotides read TGCGCCAGCAGCCAAGAGTCAGACGCAGAGACCCAGTACTTC. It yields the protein CASSQESDAETQYF.

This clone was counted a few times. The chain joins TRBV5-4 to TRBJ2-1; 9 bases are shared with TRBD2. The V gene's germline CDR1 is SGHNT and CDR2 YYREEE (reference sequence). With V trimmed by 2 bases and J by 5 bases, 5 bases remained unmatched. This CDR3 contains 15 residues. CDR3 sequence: CASSFTSGHNNEQFF. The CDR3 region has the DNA TGTGCCAGCAGCTTTACTAGCGGGCATAACAATGAGCAGTTCTTC. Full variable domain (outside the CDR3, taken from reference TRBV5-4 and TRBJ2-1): ETGVTQSPTHLIKTRGQQVTLRCSSQSGHNTVSWYQQALGQGPQFIFQYYREEENGRGNFPPRFSGLQFPNYSSELNVNALELDDSALYLCASSFTSGHNNEQFFGPGTRLTVL.

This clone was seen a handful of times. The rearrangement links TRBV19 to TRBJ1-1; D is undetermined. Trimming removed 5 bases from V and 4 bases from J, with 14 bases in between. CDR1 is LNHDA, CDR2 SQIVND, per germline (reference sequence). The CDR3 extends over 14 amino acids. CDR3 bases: TGTGCCAGTAGTTACGAGGCTTTCGGCACTGAAGCTTTCTTT. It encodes CASSYEAFGTEAFF.

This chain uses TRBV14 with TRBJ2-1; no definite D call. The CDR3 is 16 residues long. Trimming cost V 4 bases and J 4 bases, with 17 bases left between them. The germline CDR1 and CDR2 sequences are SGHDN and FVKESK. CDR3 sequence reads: CASSLYPRAAYNEQFF. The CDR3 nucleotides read TGTGCCAGCAGCCTCTATCCCCGGGCCGCGTACAATGAGCAGTTCTTC.

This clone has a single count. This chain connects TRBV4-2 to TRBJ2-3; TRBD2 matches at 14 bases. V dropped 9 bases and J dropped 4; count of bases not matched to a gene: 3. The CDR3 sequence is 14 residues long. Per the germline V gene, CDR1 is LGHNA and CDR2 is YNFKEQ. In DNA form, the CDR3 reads TGTGCCAGTGGGACTAGCGGGAGTCCAGATACGCAGTATTTT. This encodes CASGTSGSPDTQYF.

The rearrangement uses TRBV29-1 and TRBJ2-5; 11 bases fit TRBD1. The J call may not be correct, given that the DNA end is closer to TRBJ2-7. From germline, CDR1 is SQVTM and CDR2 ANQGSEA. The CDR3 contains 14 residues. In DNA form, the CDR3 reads TGCAGCGCTGCCCCCGGGACAGGGGGCTACGAGCAGTACTTC. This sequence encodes CSAAPGTGGYEQYF.

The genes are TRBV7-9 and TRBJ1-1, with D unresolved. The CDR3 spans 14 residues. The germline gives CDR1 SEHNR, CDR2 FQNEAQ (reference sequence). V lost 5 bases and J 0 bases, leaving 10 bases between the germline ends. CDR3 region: CASSRPPLNTEAFF. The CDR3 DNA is TGTGCCAGCAGCCGGCCCCCCCTGAACACTGAAGCTTTCTTT.

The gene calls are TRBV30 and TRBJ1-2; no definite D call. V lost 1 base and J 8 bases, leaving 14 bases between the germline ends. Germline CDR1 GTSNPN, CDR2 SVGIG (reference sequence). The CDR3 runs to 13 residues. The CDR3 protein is CAWSDDFLGGYTF. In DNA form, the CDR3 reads TGTGCCTGGAGTGACGACTTCTTGGGAGGCTACACCTTC.

The CDR3 DNA reads as TGTGCCAGCAGCTTGGGCTCCCTAGCGGTGTTGAATGAGCAGTTCTTC. The encoded protein is CASSLGSLAVLNEQFF. This rearrangement joins TRBV5-6 to TRBJ2-1; 7 nucleotides agree with TRBD2. There are 16 residues in the CDR3. V lost 0 bases and J lost 7; bases outside the gene matches: 10. Germline loops: CDR1 SGHDT, CDR2 YYEEEE.